This T cell receptor beta chain was obtained from a study of CD8 T cells in ankylosing spondylitis. Findings of the study overall: Blood of patients with ankylosing spondylitis appeared to be characterized by a TCR beta motif of about eight highly homologous variants.

In its sample, this clonotype was seen a few times. The target antigen is unknown. Per the germline V gene, CDR1 is SGHTA and CDR2 is FQGNSA. The CDR3 length is 19 residues. Germline trimming cut 2 bases from V and 4 bases from J; bases unmatched to any gene: 18. TCRdb re-derived calls from the 5' RACE reads in MiXCR, one entry per CDR3 protein. Of some 840,000 distinct CDR3 sequences listed, 12% are singletons. Sequenced sample: blood, either unsorted or a sorted T cell fraction (not recorded which). This receptor was taken from a male donor with ankylosing spondylitis. This sequence joins TRBV7-2 and TRBJ2-5, with 8 bases that match TRBD2. Here the CDR3 DNA reads TGTGCCAGCAGCTTAACGCTTGCGGGAGGCGCCGTTAGGTTAGAGACCCAGTACTTC. The encoded protein is CASSLTLAGGAVRLETQYF.